What follows describes a single TCR beta chain. The sample originates from a study of shared T cell receptors in the human thymus. The protocol was immunoSEQ multiplex PCR, while the TCRdb copy is restricted to in-frame clones and leaves out a portion. Of under 450,000 clones in the sample, 95% were seen once. This CDR3 comprises 18 residues. In germline, CDR1 is GTSNPN, CDR2 SVGIG (reference sequence). The V segment lost 5 bases and the J segment 0 bases; nucleotides outside the gene matches: 16. Input material: thymocytes. V gene TRBV30 combines with J gene TRBJ2-1, with 7 positions matching TRBD1. The TCR was taken from a human donor. CDR3 loop: CAWYNIRDSLASYNEQFF. CDR3 sequence (DNA): TGTGCCTGGTATAATATCCGGGACAGTCTCGCCTCCTACAATGAGCAGTTCTTC.